Listed below are T cell receptor beta chains from one sample, sequenced in a study of blood T cell repertoires in COVID-19. TCRdb's table, derived via immunoSEQ multiplex PCR, lists solely in-frame clones and lacks some. The data contain hundreds of thousands of clones, 87% of them seen just once; the ten biggest clones take up roughly 6%. Sequencing input: PBMCs or T cells enriched from blood (not recorded which). The receptors stem from a woman in her 30s with acute COVID-19. CDR3s include the opening cysteine and the closing phenylalanine or tryptophan. The order of the fields is CDR3 protein, CDR3 DNA, D gene, clone size, V gene, J gene. The D gene is left open where the match is weak. Size tells how often a clone was seen (once, few, many) or the class of an expanded clone, and some rows leave it out.

CDR3aa: CASSFGTRDTGELFF; CDR3nt: TGCGCCAGCAGCTTCGGGACTAGAGACACCGGGGAGCTGTTTTTT; d_gene: TRBD2; abundance: .; v_gene: TRBV5-1; j_gene: TRBJ2-2
CDR3aa: CASSSSGTGRVSPLHF; CDR3nt: TGTGCCAGCAGCTCATCCGGGACAGGGAGGGTTTCACCCCTCCACTTT; d_gene: TRBD1; abundance: once; v_gene: TRBV9; j_gene: TRBJ1-6
CDR3aa: CASSYSLSVAGPNEQFF; CDR3nt: TGTGCCAGCAGTTACTCCTTGTCGGTAGCGGGACCCAATGAGCAGTTCTTC; d_gene: TRBD2; abundance: once; v_gene: TRBV6-2/TRBV6-3; j_gene: TRBJ2-1
CDR3aa: CASSILGQGAIGYTF; CDR3nt: TGTGCCAGCAGTATTCTGGGACAGGGGGCAATTGGCTACACCTTC; d_gene: TRBD1; abundance: .; v_gene: TRBV27; j_gene: TRBJ1-2
CDR3aa: CASSLYLQGVNQPQHF; CDR3nt: TGCGCCAGCAGCTTGTATTTACAGGGGGTAAATCAGCCCCAGCATTTT; d_gene: TRBD1; abundance: .; v_gene: TRBV5-1; j_gene: TRBJ1-5
CDR3aa: CASSFSPTGTRNEKLFF; CDR3nt: TGCGCCAGCAGCTTTTCCCCCACGGGGACACGTAATGAAAAACTGTTTTTT; d_gene: .; abundance: .; v_gene: TRBV5-1; j_gene: TRBJ1-4
CDR3aa: CASSYGGDGNQPQHF; CDR3nt: TGTGCCAGCAGTTACGGAGGGGATGGCAATCAGCCCCAGCATTTT; d_gene: .; abundance: .; v_gene: TRBV28; j_gene: TRBJ1-5
CDR3aa: CASRDSGENIQYF; CDR3nt: TGTGCCAGCCGAGATAGCGGTGAAAACATTCAGTACTTC; d_gene: .; abundance: .; v_gene: TRBV6-5; j_gene: TRBJ2-4
CDR3aa: CASSLTSGIYNEQFF; CDR3nt: TGTGCCAGCAGTCTAACTAGCGGGATCTACAATGAGCAGTTCTTC; d_gene: TRBD2; abundance: .; v_gene: TRBV6-2/TRBV6-3; j_gene: TRBJ2-1
CDR3aa: CASSLGQGWNEQYF; CDR3nt: TGTGCCAGCAGTTTAGGGCAGGGGTGGAACGAGCAGTACTTC; d_gene: .; abundance: once; v_gene: TRBV28; j_gene: TRBJ2-7
CDR3aa: CASSFRGYGYTF; CDR3nt: TGTGCCAGCAGTTTTCGGGGGTATGGCTACACCTTC; d_gene: .; abundance: once; v_gene: TRBV28; j_gene: TRBJ1-2
CDR3aa: CASSPPNRAPGQGTGETQYF; CDR3nt: TGTGCCAGCTCACCACCGAACAGAGCACCGGGACAGGGGACCGGAGAGACCCAGTACTTC; d_gene: TRBD1; abundance: .; v_gene: TRBV18; j_gene: TRBJ2-5
CDR3aa: CASSTISSGSTHEQYF; CDR3nt: TGTGCCAGTAGTACGATCTCTAGCGGGAGTACACACGAGCAGTACTTC; d_gene: TRBD2; abundance: .; v_gene: TRBV19; j_gene: TRBJ2-7
CDR3aa: CASRPDRSSNQPQHF; CDR3nt: TGTGCCAGTAGACCGGACAGGTCTAGCAATCAGCCCCAGCATTTT; d_gene: TRBD1; abundance: .; v_gene: TRBV19; j_gene: TRBJ1-5
CDR3aa: CASSQRTSGLVISYEQYF; CDR3nt: TGCGCCAGCAGCCAAAGGACTAGCGGTCTTGTTATCTCCTACGAGCAGTACTTC; d_gene: TRBD2; abundance: .; v_gene: TRBV4-3; j_gene: TRBJ2-7